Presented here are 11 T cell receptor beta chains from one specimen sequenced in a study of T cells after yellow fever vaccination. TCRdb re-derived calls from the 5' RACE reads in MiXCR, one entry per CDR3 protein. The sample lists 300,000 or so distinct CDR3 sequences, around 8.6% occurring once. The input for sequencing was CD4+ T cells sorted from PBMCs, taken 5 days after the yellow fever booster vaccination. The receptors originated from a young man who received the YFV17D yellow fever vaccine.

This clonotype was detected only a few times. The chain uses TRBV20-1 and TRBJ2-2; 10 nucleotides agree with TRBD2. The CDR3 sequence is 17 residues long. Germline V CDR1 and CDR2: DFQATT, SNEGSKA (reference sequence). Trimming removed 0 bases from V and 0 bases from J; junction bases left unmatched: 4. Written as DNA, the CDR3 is TGCAGTGCTAGAGATACGCTAGCGGGGGCGAACACCGGGGAGCTGTTTTTT. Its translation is CSARDTLAGANTGELFF.

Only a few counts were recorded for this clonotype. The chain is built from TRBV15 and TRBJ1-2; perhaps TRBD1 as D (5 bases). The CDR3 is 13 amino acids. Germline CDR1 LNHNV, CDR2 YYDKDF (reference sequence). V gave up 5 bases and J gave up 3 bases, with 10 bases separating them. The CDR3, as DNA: TGTGCCACCAGCGAGGGGTTGGACTATGGCTACACCTTC. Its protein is CATSEGLDYGYTF.

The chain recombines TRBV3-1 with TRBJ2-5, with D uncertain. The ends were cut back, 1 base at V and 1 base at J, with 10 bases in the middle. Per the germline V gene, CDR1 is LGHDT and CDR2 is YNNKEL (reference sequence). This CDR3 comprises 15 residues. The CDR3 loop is CASSQVVSFQETQYF. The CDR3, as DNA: TGTGCCAGCAGCCAAGTCGTCAGCTTCCAAGAGACCCAGTACTTC.

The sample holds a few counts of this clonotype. For the CDR3, the DNA is TGCGCCAGCAGCCAAGATCTTGGCGGGAGTCCCTACGAGCAGTACTTC. This sequence encodes CASSQDLGGSPYEQYF. This sequence joins TRBV4-3 and TRBJ2-7, with 7 bases that match TRBD2. Germline trimming cut 0 bases from V and 2 bases from J; bases unmatched to any gene: 7. CDR3 length equals 16 residues. The germline V gene has CDR1 LGHNA and CDR2 YSLEER.

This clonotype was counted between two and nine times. CDR3 loop: CASSGRQGTRNSPLHF. CDR3 bases: TGTGCCAGCAGCGGCCGACAGGGAACCCGTAATTCACCCCTCCACTTT. This sequence joins TRBV7-2 and TRBJ1-6; TRBD1 aligns across 7 bases. There are 16 residues in the CDR3. The V and J ends lost 5 bases and 6 bases, in that order; junction bases with no gene match: 10. Germline CDR1 and CDR2: SGHTA and FQGNSA. Looking up the rest from reference TRBV7-2 and TRBJ1-6 gives the full variable domain: GAGVSQSPSNKVTEKGKDVELRCDPISGHTALYWYRQSLGQGLEFLIYFQGNSAPDKSGLPSDRFSAERTGGSVSTLTIQRTQQEDSAVYLCASSGRQGTRNSPLHFGNGTRLTVT.

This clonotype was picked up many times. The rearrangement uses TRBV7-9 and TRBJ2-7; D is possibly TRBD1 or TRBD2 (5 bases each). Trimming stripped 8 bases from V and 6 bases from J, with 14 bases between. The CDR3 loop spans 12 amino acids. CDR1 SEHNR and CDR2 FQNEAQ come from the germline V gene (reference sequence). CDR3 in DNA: TGTGCCAGCTCGGGGCTTGGCGGCGAGCAGTACGTC. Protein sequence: CASSGLGGEQYV.

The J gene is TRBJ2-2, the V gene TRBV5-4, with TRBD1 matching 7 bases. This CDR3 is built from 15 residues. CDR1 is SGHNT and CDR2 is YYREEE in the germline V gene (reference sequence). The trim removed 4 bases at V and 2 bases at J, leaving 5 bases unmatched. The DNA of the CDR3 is TGTGCCAGCAGCGAACGACAGGGTAACACCGGGGAGCTGTTTTTT. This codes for CASSERQGNTGELFF.

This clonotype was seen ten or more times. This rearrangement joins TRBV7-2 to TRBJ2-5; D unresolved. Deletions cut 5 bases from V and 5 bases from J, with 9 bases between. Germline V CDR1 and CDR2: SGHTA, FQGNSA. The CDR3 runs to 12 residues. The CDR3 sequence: CASSPDGETQYF. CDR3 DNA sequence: TGTGCCAGCAGCCCGGATGGGGAGACCCAGTACTTC.

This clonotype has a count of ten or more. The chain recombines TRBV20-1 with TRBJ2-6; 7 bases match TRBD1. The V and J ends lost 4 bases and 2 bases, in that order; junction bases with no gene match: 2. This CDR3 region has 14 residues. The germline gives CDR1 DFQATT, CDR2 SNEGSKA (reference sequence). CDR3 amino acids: CSATQGAGANVLTF. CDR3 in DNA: TGCAGTGCTACCCAGGGGGCTGGGGCCAACGTCCTGACTTTC.

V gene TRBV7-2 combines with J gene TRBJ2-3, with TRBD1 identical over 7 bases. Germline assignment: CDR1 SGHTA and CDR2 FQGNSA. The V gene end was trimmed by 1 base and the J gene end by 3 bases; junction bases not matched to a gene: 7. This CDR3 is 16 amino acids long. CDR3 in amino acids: CASSLVLGTATDTQYF. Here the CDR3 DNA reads TGTGCCAGCAGCTTAGTCCTAGGGACAGCGACAGATACGCAGTATTTT. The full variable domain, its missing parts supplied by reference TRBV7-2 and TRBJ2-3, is GAGVSQSPSNKVTEKGKDVELRCDPISGHTALYWYRQSLGQGLEFLIYFQGNSAPDKSGLPSDRFSAERTGGSVSTLTIQRTQQEDSAVYLCASSLVLGTATDTQYFGPGTRLTVL.

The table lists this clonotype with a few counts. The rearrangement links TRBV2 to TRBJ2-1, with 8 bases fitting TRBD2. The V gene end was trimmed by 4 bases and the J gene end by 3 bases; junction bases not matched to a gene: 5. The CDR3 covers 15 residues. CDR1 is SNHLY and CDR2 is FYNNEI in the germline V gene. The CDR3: CASSVSGGYYNEQFF. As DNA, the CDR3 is TGTGCCAGCAGTGTCAGCGGGGGATACTACAATGAGCAGTTCTTC.